These 21 T cell receptor beta chains originate from one sample sequenced in a study of tumor and adjacent non-tumor tissue in lung cancer. The library came from three nested PCR rounds adapted from ARM-PCR protocols. TCRdb re-called the multiplex PCR reads with MiXCR, one entry per CDR3 protein. Of under 250,000 distinct CDR3 sequences detected, less than 80% appear once; the ten largest clones hold about 23%. This sample's RNA came from whole unsorted tissue. Material for sequencing was lung tumor tissue. Receptors were obtained from a man in his 60s with non-small cell lung cancer.

On this clonotype: It may be a read error: a sequence one base away is much more abundant. V usage is TRBV4-1 and J usage is TRBJ1-4, with D possibly matching TRBD1 (5 bases). V gave up 5 bases and J gave up 8 bases, with 18 bases separating them. Germline loops: CDR1 MGHRA, CDR2 YSYEKL. The CDR3 runs 15 residues. The CDR3 is CASSSQGQGKEKLFF. DNA of the CDR3: TGCGCCAGCAGCTCCCAGGGCCAGGGTAAAGAAAAACTGTTTTTT.

This clonotype was found a few times. Germline and junction disagree at one end, which may indicate a read error. The chain employs TRBV11-2 and TRBJ2-1; no firm D call. CDR1 is SGHAT and CDR2 is FQNNGV in the germline V gene. The CDR3 is made up of 11 amino acids. CDR3 protein: CASSATPEQLF. The CDR3 bases are TGTGCCAGTAGTGCTACTCCCGAGCAGCTCTTC.

The V call is TRBV4-1, the J call TRBJ2-2, with 8 bases that match TRBD1. This CDR3 has 15 amino acids. The germline gives CDR1 MGHRA, CDR2 YSYEKL. Trimming removed 10 bases from V and 2 bases from J; junction bases left unmatched: 9. CDR3 DNA sequence: TGCGCCATCCACGACAGGGGAGGAAACACCGGGGAGCTGTTTTTT. Translated, it gives CAIHDRGGNTGELFF.

Points on this clonotype: A read error may account for a junction end that differs from germline. The chain has TRBV20-1 and TRBJ1-1, with D uncertain. The length of the CDR3 is 13 residues. CDR1 and CDR2 (germline): DFQATT, SNEGSKA (reference sequence). Written as DNA, the CDR3 is TGCAGTGCCTTAGAGGTCATTAACATTGAAGCTTTCTTT. It encodes CSALEVINIEAFF.

This clonotype was recorded many times. This chain links TRBV4-3 with TRBJ2-7; the D gene is possibly TRBD2 (5 bases). Trimming stripped 1 base from V and 2 bases from J, with 12 bases between. Looked up from germline, CDR1 is LGHNA and CDR2 is YSLEER. This CDR3 is built from 15 residues. CDR3: CASSQGNSVTYEQYF. CDR3 in DNA: TGCGCCAGCAGCCAAGGAAATAGCGTGACCTACGAGCAGTACTTC.

This clonotype has only one observation. This may arise from a read error, as a much more abundant clone is one base away. This chain joins TRBV12-3 or TRBV12-4 and TRBJ1-2; no reliable D call. The length of the CDR3 is 14 residues. The DNA of the CDR3 is TGTGCCAGGAGTTTAGGGCACACGCTATATGGCTACACCTTC. Translated, it gives CARSLGHTLYGYTF.

Worth noting for this clonotype: In this CDR3 the conserved last residue, phenylalanine or tryptophan, is missing, so a read error is likely. The chain links TRBV11-2 to TRBJ2-5, with D possibly being TRBD2 (7 bases). This CDR3 contains 16 residues. CDR1 is SGHAT and CDR2 is FQNNGV in the germline V gene. The CDR3 protein is CASSYTMGGPKETQYS. The CDR3 DNA reads TGTGCTAGCAGCTACACAATGGGGGGGCCAAAGGAGACCCAGTACTCC.

For this clonotype: The germline gene is not matched at one end of the junction; a read error may be the cause. The chain joins TRBV20-1 to TRBJ1-5, with a tentative D call TRBD1 (6 bases). Germline V gene sequence: CDR1 DFQATT, CDR2 SNEGSKA (reference sequence). CDR3 length: 14 residues. This CDR3 is CCARKGGGNQLQHF. The CDR3 nucleotides read TGCTGTGCTAGAAAGGGTGGGGGCAATCAGCTCCAGCATTTT.

Points on this clonotype: At one end, the junction sequence differs from germline, possibly due to a read error. The rearrangement links TRBV12-3 or TRBV12-4 to TRBJ2-3; 9 bases agree with TRBD2. CDR3 length equals 16 residues. In nucleotides, the CDR3 is TGTTCCAGCAGTTCCACGACTAGCGGCAGAACAGATACGCAGTATTTT. Protein: CSSSSTTSGRTDTQYF.

V usage is TRBV6-5 and J usage is TRBJ1-4; D unclear. In germline, CDR1 is MNHEY, CDR2 SVGAGI. V gave up 6 bases and J gave up 10 bases, with 18 bases separating them. The CDR3 is made up of 14 amino acids. The CDR3 protein is CASREMELTAKLFF. CDR3 bases: TGTGCCAGCAGGGAGATGGAGCTTACCGCAAAACTGTTTTTT.

This chain links TRBV6-5 with TRBJ2-5; D may correspond to TRBD1 or TRBD2 (6 bases each). The CDR3 has 13 amino acids. V gave up 7 bases and J gave up 5 bases, with 14 bases separating them. From germline, CDR1 is MNHEY and CDR2 SVGAGI. The CDR3 sequence is CASNTRGRETQYF. CDR3 sequence (DNA): TGTGCCAGCAATACCCGGGGGCGGGAGACCCAGTACTTC.

Comment on this clonotype: An end of the junction does not agree with germline; a read error may underlie this. The V call is TRBV29-1, the J call TRBJ1-1; no reliable D call. The CDR3 has 14 residues. Germline V gene data show CDR1 as SQVTM and CDR2 as ANQGSEA. The CDR3 coding sequence is TGCAACGTTGGAATGGCGGTGGTGAACATTGAAGCTTTCTTT. It codes for CNVGMAVVNIEAFF.

In regard to this clonotype: At one end, the junction sequence differs from germline, possibly due to a read error. V usage is TRBV11-2 and J usage is TRBJ2-7, with 13 bases fitting TRBD2. Germline loops: CDR1 SGHAT, CDR2 FQNNGV. The CDR3 contains 17 residues. CDR3 sequence reads: CAGSSVGLAGWGYEQYF. The DNA of the CDR3 is TGTGCCGGCAGTTCCGTGGGACTAGCGGGGTGGGGCTATGAACAGTACTTC.

This clonotype was seen only a few times. J is TRBJ2-3 and V is TRBV12-5, with 7 bases identical to TRBD1. The CDR3 runs 16 residues. V shed 7 bases, J shed 5 bases, and the junction held 15 bases outside the gene matches. From germline, CDR1 is LGHNT and CDR2 FRNRAP. The CDR3: CASDTGTARALDTQYF. The CDR3 nucleotides read TGTGCTAGTGATACCGGGACAGCCCGGGCATTAGATACGCAGTATTTT.

On this clonotype: An end of the junction differs from the germline gene, which may be a read error. The chain joins TRBV29-1 to TRBJ1-3; D remains unclear. CDR1 and CDR2 from the germline V gene are SQVTM and ANQGSEA. The CDR3 is 13 amino acids. The CDR3 loop reads CIVGATTGNTIYF. In DNA form, the CDR3 reads TGCATCGTTGGAGCAACGACTGGAAACACCATATATTTT.

This clonotype was detected many times. The rearrangement uses TRBV12-3 or TRBV12-4 and TRBJ2-1; D remains ambiguous. The CDR3 contains 14 residues. The ends were cut back, 4 bases at V and 0 bases at J, with 7 bases in the middle. Here the CDR3 reads CASSWMSSYNEQFF. CDR3 coding DNA: TGTGCCAGCAGTTGGATGAGCTCCTACAATGAGCAGTTCTTC.

A word on this clonotype: Germline and junction disagree at one end, which may indicate a read error. V is TRBV12-3 or TRBV12-4 and J is TRBJ1-1; D is ambiguous. The CDR3 is 13 residues long. CDR3 nucleotides: TGTGCCAGCAGTCTTACAGTGAACATTGAAGCTTTCTTT. Its translation is CASSLTVNIEAFF.

A remark on this clonotype: Without the conserved terminal phenylalanine or tryptophan, this CDR3 likely stems from a read error. Because the CDR3's place on the DNA is in doubt, the DNA is left out and the CDR3 is given as listed by TCRdb. The rearrangement links TRBV29-1 to TRBJ2-1; TRBD2, the table's D call, lacks a check against the DNA. The length of the CDR3 is 13 amino acids, counting both ends. Germline CDR1 is SQVTM and CDR2 is ANQGSEA. The CDR3 spells CSVRDGRYNELFL.

As for this clonotype: This may arise from a read error, as a much more abundant clone is one base away. The CDR3 DNA follows: TGTGCCAGCAGCCCGACCGGGACTAGCGGGAATGGGCAGTTCTTC. This encodes CASSPTGTSGNGQFF. This chain links TRBV11-3 with TRBJ2-1; 13 bases line up with TRBD2. This CDR3 contains 15 residues. Germline V gene data show CDR1 as SGHNT and CDR2 as YENEEA.

About this clonotype: At one of its ends the junction is not consistent with the germline gene, which may arise from a read error. The chain uses TRBV4-2 and TRBJ2-3, with 8 bases matching TRBD2. In germline, CDR1 is LGHNA, CDR2 YNFKEQ. This CDR3 comprises 15 residues. CDR3 nucleotides: TGCGCCAGCAGCCAACTAGCGGATAACACAGATACGCAGTATTTT. Its translation is CASSQLADNTDTQYF.

This clonotype was seen once. The rearrangement joins TRBV11-2 to TRBJ2-5; 9 bases agree with TRBD2. The CDR3 sequence is 16 residues long. Germline CDR1 is SGHAT and CDR2 is FQNNGV. With V trimmed by 7 bases and J by 4 bases, 13 bases remained unmatched. CDR3 sequence reads: CASNTMGSGGRETQYF. The CDR3 DNA reads as TGTGCCAGCAACACAATGGGGAGCGGGGGGCGAGAGACCCAGTACTTC.